The clone carrying this T cell receptor (beta chain) was observed many times. Its antigen is not identified. The source of the sample is a study of Graves' ophthalmopathy and Graves' hyperthyroidism. Turning to the study itself: Peripheral blood sampling preceded any treatment and occurred at initial diagnosis. Study-level results: Ophthalmopathy progression was predicted by the model at about 70% sensitivity and approximately 73% specificity. Most expanded clonotypes in thyroid above 0.001 frequency also showed up in blood.

CDR3 length: 15 residues. Germline V gene data show CDR1 as MNHEY and CDR2 as SVGAGI. V lost 4 bases, J lost 5 bases, and 15 bases lay in between. RNA transcripts yielded amplified TCR beta CDR3 regions. Second-round multiplex PCR came after first-round RT-PCR with HTBI primers. TCRdb re-called the multiplex PCR reads with MiXCR, one entry per CDR3 protein. The sample shows about 420,000 distinct CDR3 sequences, roughly 21% of them seen only once. The chain links TRBV6-5 to TRBJ2-4; D may be TRBD1 or TRBD2 (5 bases each). The sequenced sample consisted of peripheral blood. The clonotype comes from a young woman with stable Graves' hyperthyroidism. CDR3 coding DNA: TGTGCCAGCAGTTCAGCAGAGGGGTGGGAAAACATTCAGTACTTC. The encoded protein is CASSSAEGWENIQYF.